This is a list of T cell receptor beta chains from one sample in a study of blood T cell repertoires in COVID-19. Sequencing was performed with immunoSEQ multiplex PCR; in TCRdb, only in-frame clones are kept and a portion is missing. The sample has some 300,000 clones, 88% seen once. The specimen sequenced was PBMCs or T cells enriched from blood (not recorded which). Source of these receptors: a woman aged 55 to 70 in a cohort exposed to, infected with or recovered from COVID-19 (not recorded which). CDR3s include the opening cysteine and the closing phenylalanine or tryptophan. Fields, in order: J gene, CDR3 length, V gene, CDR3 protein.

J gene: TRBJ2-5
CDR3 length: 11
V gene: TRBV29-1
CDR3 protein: CSLRQQETQYF

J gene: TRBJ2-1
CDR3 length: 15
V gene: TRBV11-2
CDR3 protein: CATQTGTRNENEQFF

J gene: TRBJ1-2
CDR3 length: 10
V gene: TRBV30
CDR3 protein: CAWSVGAFSF

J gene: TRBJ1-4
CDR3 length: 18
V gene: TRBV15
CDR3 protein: CATSRVPPGTIESEKLFF

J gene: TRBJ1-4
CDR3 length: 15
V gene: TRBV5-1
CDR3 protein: CASSLGGTGKVKLFF

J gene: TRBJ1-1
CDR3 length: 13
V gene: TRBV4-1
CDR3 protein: CASSQARGTEAFF

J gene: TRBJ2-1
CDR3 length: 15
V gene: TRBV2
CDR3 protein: CASRERTSGSNEQFF

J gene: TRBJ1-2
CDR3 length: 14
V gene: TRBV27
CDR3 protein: CASSWTGGNYGYTF

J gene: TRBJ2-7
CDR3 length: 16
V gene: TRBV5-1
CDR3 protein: CASSWGLAGGFYEQYF

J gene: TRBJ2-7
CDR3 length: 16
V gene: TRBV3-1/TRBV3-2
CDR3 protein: CASSQESETGTYEQYF

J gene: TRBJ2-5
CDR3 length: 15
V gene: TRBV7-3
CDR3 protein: CASSPKRSQQETQYF

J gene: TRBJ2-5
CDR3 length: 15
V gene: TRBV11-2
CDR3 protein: CASSFSGRARETQYF

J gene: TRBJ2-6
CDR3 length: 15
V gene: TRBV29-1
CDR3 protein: CSVEDRDRGANVLTF

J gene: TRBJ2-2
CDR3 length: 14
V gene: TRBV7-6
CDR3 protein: CASSLGQSTGELFF

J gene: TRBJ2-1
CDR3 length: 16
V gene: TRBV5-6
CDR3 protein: CASSVAFGDREVEQFF

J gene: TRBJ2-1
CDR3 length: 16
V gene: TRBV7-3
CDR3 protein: CASSLGAGGAFNEQFF

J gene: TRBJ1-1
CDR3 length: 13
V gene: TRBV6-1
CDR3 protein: CASSDTGETEAFF

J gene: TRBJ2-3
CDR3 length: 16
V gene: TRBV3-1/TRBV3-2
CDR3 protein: CASSPARTSGTDTQYF

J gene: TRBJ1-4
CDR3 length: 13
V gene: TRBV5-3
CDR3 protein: CARSLIVNEKLFF

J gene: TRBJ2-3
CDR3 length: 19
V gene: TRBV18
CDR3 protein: CASSPPNLRDKERTDTQYF

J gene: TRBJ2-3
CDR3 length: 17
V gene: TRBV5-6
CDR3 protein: CASSLISTGGWTDTQYF

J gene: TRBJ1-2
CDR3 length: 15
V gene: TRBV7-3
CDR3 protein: CASSPTGDGRYGYTF

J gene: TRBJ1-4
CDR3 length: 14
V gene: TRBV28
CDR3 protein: CASSRDRGEEKLFF

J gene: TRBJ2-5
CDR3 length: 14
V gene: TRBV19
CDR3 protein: CASSRGQGLETQYF

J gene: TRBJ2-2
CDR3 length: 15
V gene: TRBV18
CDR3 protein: CASSLSDSETGELFF

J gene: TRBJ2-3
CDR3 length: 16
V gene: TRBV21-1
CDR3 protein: CASSKVREGRVDTQYF

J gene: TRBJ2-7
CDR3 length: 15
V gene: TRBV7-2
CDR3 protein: CASSLRPLAGGPLWF

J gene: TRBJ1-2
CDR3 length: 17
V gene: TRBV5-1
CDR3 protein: CASSLLRTVNTNYGYTF

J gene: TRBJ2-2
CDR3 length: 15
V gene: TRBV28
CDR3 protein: CASSLTFRVTGELFF

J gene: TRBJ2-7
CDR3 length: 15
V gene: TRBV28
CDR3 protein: CASSFGPFDSYEQYF

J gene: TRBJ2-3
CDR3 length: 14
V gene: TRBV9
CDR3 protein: CASSVRRAEDTQYF

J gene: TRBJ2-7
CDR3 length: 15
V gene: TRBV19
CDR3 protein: CASSNPAGVSYEQYF

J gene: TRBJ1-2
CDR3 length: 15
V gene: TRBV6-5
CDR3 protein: CASSYSGGAAYGYTF

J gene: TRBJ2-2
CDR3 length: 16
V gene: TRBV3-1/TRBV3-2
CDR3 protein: CASSQVETSGGGELFF

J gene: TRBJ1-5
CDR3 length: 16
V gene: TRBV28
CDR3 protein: CASSWGGGRGNQPQHF

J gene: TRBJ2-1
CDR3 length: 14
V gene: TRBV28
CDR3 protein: CASSAPRTRNEQFF

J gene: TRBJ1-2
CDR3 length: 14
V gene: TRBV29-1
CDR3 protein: CSVGPPTGNYGYTF

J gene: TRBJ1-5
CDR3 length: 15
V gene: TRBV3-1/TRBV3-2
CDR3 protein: CASSQDAGGNQPQHF

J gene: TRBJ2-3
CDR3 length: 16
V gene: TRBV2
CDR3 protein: CASLSGSRSGTDTQYF

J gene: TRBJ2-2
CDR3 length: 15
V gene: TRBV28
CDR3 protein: CASSSTGLATGELFF

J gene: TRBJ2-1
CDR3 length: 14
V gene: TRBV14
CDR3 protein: CASSPSETYNEQFF

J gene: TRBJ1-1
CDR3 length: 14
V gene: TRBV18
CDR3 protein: CASSPEQGNTEAFF

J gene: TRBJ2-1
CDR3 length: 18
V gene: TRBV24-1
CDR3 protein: CATSATGVALSAYNEQFF

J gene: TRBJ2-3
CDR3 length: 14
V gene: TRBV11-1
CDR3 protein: CASLPGLSTDTQYF

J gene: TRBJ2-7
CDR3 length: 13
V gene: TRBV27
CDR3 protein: CASSRTGGYEQYF

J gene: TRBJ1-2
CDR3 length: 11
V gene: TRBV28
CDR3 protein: CASTGLYGYTF

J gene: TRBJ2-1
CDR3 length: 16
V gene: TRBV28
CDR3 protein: CASSVTSGGSYNEQFF

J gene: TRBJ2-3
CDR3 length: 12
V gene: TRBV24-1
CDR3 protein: CATRGPPDTQYF